The 14 T cell receptor beta chains in this list originate from one sample, sequenced in a study of T-cell reconstitution after alpha-beta-depleted transplantation in children. Construction of the TCRbeta library involved unique molecular identifiers. In TCRdb, the PCR reads were re-called with MiXCR into one record per CDR3 protein. The sample has about 410,000 distinct CDR3 sequences, roughly 20% seen once. This specimen consisted of PBMCs from the stem cell graft donor, obtained from the stem cell graft. The receptors shown here come from a human donor who donated a stem cell graft to a child with acute myeloid leukemia.

This clonotype turned up a few times. The chain combines TRBV6-5 with TRBJ2-3; D remains ambiguous. The V gene lost 6 bases and the J gene lost 2 bases, with 9 bases spanning the gap. Germline CDR1 is MNHEY and CDR2 is SVGAGI. This CDR3 has 13 residues. The DNA of the CDR3 is TGTGCCAGCAGATCCTCGGACACAGATACGCAGTATTTT. Translation: CASRSSDTDTQYF.

The rearrangement links TRBV10-3 to TRBJ2-2; D gene ambiguous. Germline assignment: CDR1 ENHRY and CDR2 SYGVKD. V gave up 2 bases and J gave up 6 bases, with 10 bases separating them. CDR3 size: 14 residues. The CDR3 loop is CAISEATTAGELFF. CDR3 nucleotides: TGTGCCATCAGTGAGGCTACCACTGCCGGGGAGCTGTTTTTT.

The rearrangement links TRBV4-3 to TRBJ2-7; 9 nucleotides agree with TRBD1. Germline V gives CDR1 LGHNA, CDR2 YSLEER. Unmatched junction bases numbered 14, after V lost 8 bases and J lost 9 bases. The length of the CDR3 is 14 residues. CDR3 nucleotide sequence: TGCGCCAGCTCTGCGACAGGGGGGTCTACGGGGCAGTACTTC. As protein: CASSATGGSTGQYF.

The genes are TRBV20-1 and TRBJ1-1; 7 nucleotides align to TRBD1. This CDR3 contains 14 residues. The V segment lost 0 bases and the J segment 3 bases; nucleotides outside the gene matches: 4. Germline V gene sequence: CDR1 DFQATT, CDR2 SNEGSKA (reference sequence). The DNA for the CDR3 is TGCAGTGCTAGAGAAGCAGGGGGGTACACTGAAGCTTTCTTT. It encodes CSAREAGGYTEAFF.

The chain uses TRBV15 and TRBJ2-7; D is perhaps TRBD1 (6 bases). The CDR3 loop spans 16 amino acids. Between the trimmed V and J ends, which lost 3 bases and 6 bases, there was a span of 21 bases. Germline V gives CDR1 LNHNV, CDR2 YYDKDF (reference sequence). The CDR3 reads CATSSILGGGFLEQYF. DNA of the CDR3: TGTGCCACCAGCAGCATATTAGGGGGTGGATTCCTCGAGCAGTACTTC.

This clonotype was recorded only once. This chain joins TRBV18 and TRBJ2-3, with 8 bases that match TRBD1. There are 15 residues in the CDR3. V was pared by 0 bases and J by 1 base, with 0 bases of the junction left unmatched. Looked up from germline, CDR1 is KGHSH and CDR2 is LQKENI. CDR3 nucleotide sequence: TGTGCCAGCTCACCACCGACAGGGGGCACAGATACGCAGTATTTT. It encodes CASSPPTGGTDTQYF.

This clonotype was observed a few times. The chain recombines TRBV20-1 with TRBJ2-1; tentative D call: TRBD2 (6 bases). CDR3 length: 15 amino acids. Germline V CDR1 and CDR2: DFQATT, SNEGSKA (reference sequence). V was shortened by 0 bases and J by 4 bases, with 13 bases between the two germline ends. The DNA for the CDR3 is TGCAGTGCTAGAGAGGGACTGCCCAAATACAATGAGCAGTTCTTC. It translates to CSAREGLPKYNEQFF.

The chain employs TRBV7-9 and TRBJ2-5; 8 positions match TRBD1. Germline V lookup: CDR1 SEHNR, CDR2 FQNEAQ (reference sequence). The CDR3 runs to 15 residues. After removal of 4 bases from V and 0 bases from J, the junction contained 4 bases not matched to a gene. The CDR3 DNA is TGTGCCAGCAGCTACCGGGACAGGAACCAAGAGACCCAGTACTTC. It specifies CASSYRDRNQETQYF.

The V call is TRBV20-1, the J call TRBJ2-7, with D possibly TRBD1 on 6 matching bases. Trimming pared 6 bases from V and 6 bases from J, leaving 21 bases between. The CDR3 extends over 14 amino acids. CDR1 is DFQATT, CDR2 SNEGSKA, per germline (reference sequence). In DNA, the CDR3 is TGCAGTGCCGAACGAACAGGGAACGTAGTCGAGCAGTACTTC. Protein: CSAERTGNVVEQYF.

This chain connects TRBV12-3 or TRBV12-4 to TRBJ2-3, with D perhaps assigned TRBD1 or TRBD2 (6 bases each). The V end lost 4 bases, the J end lost 0 bases, and 14 bases lay between the germline ends. The CDR3 length is 16 residues. CDR3: CASSSGGQPSTDTQYF. In nucleotides, the CDR3 is TGTGCCAGCAGTTCTGGGGGGCAGCCAAGCACAGATACGCAGTATTTT.

This clonotype was observed at least ten times. The chain has TRBV5-1 and TRBJ1-1; TRBD1 matches at 9 bases. The CDR3 contains 14 residues. Germline trimming cut 3 bases from V and 4 bases from J; bases unmatched to any gene: 4. Germline-derived CDR1 and CDR2 are SGHRS and YFSETQ. The CDR3 sequence: CASSSGTGSTEAFF. CDR3 nucleotide sequence: TGCGCCAGCAGCTCCGGGACAGGGAGCACTGAAGCTTTCTTT. Full variable domain (rest looked up from reference TRBV5-1 and TRBJ1-1): KAGVTQTPRYLIKTRGQQVTLSCSPISGHRSVSWYQQTPGQGLQFLFEYFSETQRNKGNFPGRFSGRQFSNSRSEMNVSTLELGDSALYLCASSSGTGSTEAFFGQGTRLTVV.

This clonotype was observed at least ten times. The chain combines TRBV20-1 with TRBJ2-5; 11 bases are shared with TRBD1. J was trimmed by 2 bases and V by 1 base; bases with no gene match: 6. The CDR3 length is 16 residues. Per the germline V gene, CDR1 is DFQATT and CDR2 is SNEGSKA (reference sequence). In DNA, the CDR3 is TGCAGTGCTAGAGCTTGGGGACAGGGGGGTCAAGAGACCCAGTACTTC. It yields the protein CSARAWGQGGQETQYF.

Remarks on this clonotype: A read error may produce the germline difference seen at one junction end. The chain is built from TRBV24-1 and TRBJ2-1, with D perhaps matching TRBD1 (6 bases). The CDR3 contains 14 residues. The V gene's germline CDR1 is KGHDR and CDR2 SFDVKD. CDR3: CATSDPSRDNEQLF. The CDR3 region has the DNA TGTGCCACCAGTGACCCATCTCGGGACAATGAGCAGTTATTC.

The V call is TRBV28, the J call TRBJ2-7; 10 nucleotides line up with TRBD1. The CDR3 is 15 residues long. The germline V gene encodes CDR1 MDHEN and CDR2 SYDVKM. After removal of 1 base from V and 4 bases from J, the junction contained 4 bases not matched to a gene. CDR3 residues: CASSLYRTGGYEQYF. CDR3 DNA sequence: TGTGCCAGCAGTTTATATCGGACAGGGGGATACGAGCAGTACTTC.